The 14 T cell receptor beta chains below all came from one sample that was sequenced in a study of T cell responses to AZD1222 COVID-19 vaccine. Here immunoSEQ multiplex PCR was the method, and the copy in TCRdb shows in-frame clones only, minus some. The sample lists 95,000 to 150,000 clones; roughly 91% were seen once. Specimen: peripheral blood, collected 28 days after the second AZD1222 dose. Source of these receptors: an adult who received the AZD1222 COVID-19 vaccine.

This chain links TRBV15 with TRBJ2-7, with TRBD2 matching 9 bases. The J segment lost 2 bases and the V segment lost 5 bases, leaving 7 bases of the junction unmatched. This CDR3 is built from 15 residues. CDR1 LNHNV and CDR2 YYDKDF come from the germline V gene (reference sequence). The CDR3 protein is CATSGAGTSTYEQYF. The DNA for the CDR3 is TGTGCCACCAGCGGAGCCGGGACTAGCACCTACGAGCAGTACTTC.

This sequence joins TRBV5-1 and TRBJ2-5; no reliable D call. Germline V gene data show CDR1 as SGHRS and CDR2 as YFSETQ. The CDR3 has 15 residues. Trimming left V 4 bases short and J 4 bases short, with 17 bases between. In DNA, the CDR3 is TGCGCCAGCAGCCCGATACCCGGCCACCGAGAGACCCAGTACTTC. Its translation: CASSPIPGHRETQYF.

Comments on this clone: In the same sample, other DNA sequences code for this CDR3. CDR3 nucleotide sequence: TGTGCCAGCAGCCCCCCCTCGGGTGAGCAGTTCTTC. Residues: CASSPPSGEQFF. The chain carries TRBV7-9 and TRBJ2-1; D unclear. The CDR3 spans 12 residues. Germline values: CDR1 SEHNR, CDR2 FQNEAQ (reference sequence). The V end lost 5 bases, the J end lost 9 bases, and 11 bases lay between the germline ends.

The V gene is TRBV19, the J gene TRBJ1-3; TRBD1 might be the D (5 bases). From germline, CDR1 is LNHDA and CDR2 SQIVND (reference sequence). There are 14 residues in the CDR3. V was pared by 5 bases and J by 4 bases, with 12 bases between. CDR3 DNA sequence: TGTGCCAGTAGTCACGGGACTGGAGGAAACACCATATATTTT. It codes for CASSHGTGGNTIYF. The whole variable domain, remainder taken from reference TRBV19 and TRBJ1-3, is DGGITQSPKYLFRKEGQNVTLSCEQNLNHDAMYWYRQDPGQGLRLIYYSQIVNDFQKGDIAEGYSVSREKKESFPLTVTSAQKNPTAFYLCASSHGTGGNTIYFGEGSWLTVV.

The V call is TRBV19, the J call TRBJ2-2; 9 bases fit TRBD1. The germline CDR1 and CDR2 sequences are LNHDA and SQIVND (reference sequence). V lost 5 bases to trimming and J lost 6 bases; unmatched junction nucleotides: 10. The CDR3 contains 16 residues. CDR3 loop: CASSLNDRGDSGELFF. The CDR3 region has the DNA TGTGCCAGTAGTCTGAACGACAGGGGGGATTCCGGGGAGCTGTTTTTT.

V gene TRBV19 combines with J gene TRBJ2-7; D possibly corresponds to TRBD1 (7 bases). This CDR3 contains 14 residues. Trimming removed 5 bases at V and 5 bases at J, with 16 bases between. The germline V gene encodes CDR1 LNHDA and CDR2 SQIVND (reference sequence). CDR3 coding DNA: TGTGCCAGTAGTCCCGGGCAGGGGGGCAACGAGCAGTACTTC. As protein: CASSPGQGGNEQYF.

The rearrangement links TRBV6-4 to TRBJ1-4; 10 bases are shared with TRBD1. The CDR3 contains 14 residues. Trimming at V came to 6 bases and at J to 8 bases, leaving 6 bases not matched to a gene. CDR1 MRHNA and CDR2 SNTAGT come from the germline V gene. CDR3 amino acids: CASSPGTGVEKLFF. The CDR3 bases are TGTGCCAGCAGCCCCGGGACAGGGGTAGAAAAACTGTTTTTT.

The V gene is TRBV6-2 or TRBV6-3, the J gene TRBJ1-1; unclear D gene. Deletions cut 7 bases from V and 0 bases from J, with 15 bases between. CDR1 and CDR2 (germline): MNHEY, SVGEGT. CDR3 length: 15 amino acids. The CDR3 is CASTYSGRMNTEAFF. The CDR3 DNA reads TGTGCCAGCACCTACTCCGGTAGGATGAACACTGAAGCTTTCTTT.

In this sample, this clone turned up a few times. This sequence joins TRBV2 and TRBJ2-7; D may be TRBD1 (6 bases). There are 13 residues in the CDR3. Germline V CDR1 and CDR2: SNHLY, FYNNEI. V lost 8 bases and J 6 bases, leaving 17 bases between the germline ends. The CDR3 region is CASRPDSAIEQYF. The CDR3 DNA reads as TGTGCCAGCCGTCCGGACAGTGCTATCGAGCAGTACTTC.

The chain couples TRBV3-1 (or the pseudogene TRBV3-2) to TRBJ2-1, with D perhaps TRBD2 (6 bases). Trimming stripped 2 bases from V and 7 bases from J, with 18 bases between. Germline CDR1 reads LGHDT; CDR2 reads YNNKEL (reference sequence). This CDR3 contains 16 residues. CDR3 bases: TGTGCCAGCAGCCAACGTCGCGGGGCAGACCGTAATGAGCAGTTCTTC. As protein: CASSQRRGADRNEQFF.

The chain uses TRBV5-1 and TRBJ1-2; perhaps TRBD1 as D (5 bases). Germline V gene data show CDR1 as SGHRS and CDR2 as YFSETQ. The CDR3 loop spans 17 amino acids. V was cut by 2 bases and J by 0 bases, with 17 bases left in between. The chain's CDR3 is CASSLGTALSANYGYTF. The CDR3 DNA is TGCGCCAGCAGCTTAGGGACGGCACTAAGTGCTAACTATGGCTACACCTTC.

V gene TRBV14 combines with J gene TRBJ2-5, with 14 bases aligning to TRBD2. CDR1 and CDR2 (germline): SGHDN, FVKESK. CDR3 length: 16 residues. V lost 3 bases, J lost 7 bases, and 7 bases stayed unmatched. CDR3 in amino acids: CASSQGLAGVRRTQYF. CDR3 nucleotide sequence: TGTGCCAGCAGCCAGGGACTAGCGGGGGTGCGTCGGACCCAGTACTTC.

As to this clone: The same CDR3 can be traced to other DNA sequences in this sample. In DNA form, the CDR3 reads TGTGCCAGCAGCCAGGTAGCCCAGAGCTTCTATGGCTACACCTTC. This gives the protein CASSQVAQSFYGYTF. The rearrangement links TRBV3-1 (or the pseudogene TRBV3-2) to TRBJ1-2; the D is unclear. Germline V gene data show CDR1 as LGHDT and CDR2 as YNNKEL (reference sequence). The CDR3 is 15 amino acids. V shed 3 bases and J shed 4 bases, with 15 bases lying between them.

V gene TRBV9 combines with J gene TRBJ2-5; no reliable D call. The CDR3 totals 14 residues. V was clipped by 4 bases and J by 2 bases, with 12 bases between them. The germline V gene has CDR1 SGDLS and CDR2 YYNGEE. CDR3 bases: TGTGCCAGCAGCCAGTCCCCTAGTCAAGAGACCCAGTACTTC. Its protein is CASSQSPSQETQYF. Supplemented by reference TRBV9 and TRBJ2-5, the full variable domain reads DSGVTQTPKHLITATGQRVTLRCSPRSGDLSVYWYQQSLDQGLQFLIQYYNGEERAKGNILERFSAQQFPDLHSELNLSSLELGDSALYFCASSQSPSQETQYFGPGTRLLVL.